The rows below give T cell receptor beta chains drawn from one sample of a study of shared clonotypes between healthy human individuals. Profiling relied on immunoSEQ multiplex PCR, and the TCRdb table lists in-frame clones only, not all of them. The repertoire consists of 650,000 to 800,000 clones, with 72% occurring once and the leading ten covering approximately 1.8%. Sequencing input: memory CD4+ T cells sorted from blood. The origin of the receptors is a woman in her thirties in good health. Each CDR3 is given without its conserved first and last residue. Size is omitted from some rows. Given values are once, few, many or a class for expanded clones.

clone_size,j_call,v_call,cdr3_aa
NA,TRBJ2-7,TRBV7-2,ASSSTAGGPLAYEQY
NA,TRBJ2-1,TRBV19,ASSRKLRDSYYNEQF
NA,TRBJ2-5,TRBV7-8,ASSLGTEVETQY
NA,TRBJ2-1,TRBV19,ASSTQTSGPAEQF
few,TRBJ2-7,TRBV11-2,ASSLDPLAPTYEQY
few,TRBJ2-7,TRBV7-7,ASSLPREDSYEQY
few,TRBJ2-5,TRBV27,ASSKRVVETQY
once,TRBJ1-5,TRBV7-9,ASSSSQGTQH
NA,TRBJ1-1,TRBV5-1,ASSPGTLLSEAF
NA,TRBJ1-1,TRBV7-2,ASSLRLNTEAF
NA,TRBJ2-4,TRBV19,ASSIAGVGGLAAKNIQY
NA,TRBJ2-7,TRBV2,ASQGQGASYEQY
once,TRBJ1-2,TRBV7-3,ASARTANYGYT
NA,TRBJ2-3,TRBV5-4,ASSSGGTSGTDTQY
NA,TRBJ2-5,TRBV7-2,ASSLLTTGGETQY
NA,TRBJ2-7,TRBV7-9,ASSTSSYEQY
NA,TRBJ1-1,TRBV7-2,ASSRSPWENTEAF
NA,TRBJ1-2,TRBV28,ASSLNFNGYT
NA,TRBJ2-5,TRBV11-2,ASRPGTSAPLAQY
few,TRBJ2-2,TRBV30,AYGTINTGELF
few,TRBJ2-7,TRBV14,ASSQILAGSYEQY
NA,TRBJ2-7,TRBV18,ASSLQGGYEQY
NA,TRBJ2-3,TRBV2,ASSEDGLGAQY
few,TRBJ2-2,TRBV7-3,ASSLSPGELF
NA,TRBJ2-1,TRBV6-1,ASRAGSNVNEQF
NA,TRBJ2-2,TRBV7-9,ASSLDYGVPGELF
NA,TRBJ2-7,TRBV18,ASSPRTGEDEQY
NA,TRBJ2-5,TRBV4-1,ASSQGWGAGETQY
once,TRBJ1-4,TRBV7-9,ASSSRLPATGGGEKLF
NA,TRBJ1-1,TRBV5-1,ASSLKSGSTEAF
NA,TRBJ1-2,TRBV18,ASSLPGQGVYGYT
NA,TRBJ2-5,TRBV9,ASSERTGAGETQY